The 23 T cell receptor beta chains below come from one sample, sequenced in a study of siplizumab effects on memory and regulatory T cells. Their target antigens are unknown. Data came from immunoSEQ multiplex PCR; TCRdb stores just in-frame clones and leaves some out. Of roughly 14,000 clones in the sample, about 50% were seen once. Mixed lymphocyte reaction cells were cocultured at 37°C for 5 to 7 days. The specimen sequenced was CFSE-low (dividing) CD4+ T cells sorted from an allogeneic mixed lymphocyte reaction. Receptor source: a human donor in good health; the cells came from an allogeneic mixed lymphocyte reaction.

The rearrangement links TRBV5-1 to TRBJ1-5; no definite D call. The CDR3 is 15 residues long. The germline gives CDR1 SGHRS, CDR2 YFSETQ. V dropped 0 bases and J dropped 0 bases, with 7 bases sitting between them. The CDR3 region is CASSLAGHSNQPQHF. CDR3 coding DNA: TGCGCCAGCAGCTTGGCGGGCCATAGCAATCAGCCCCAGCATTTT.

To note about this clone: Additional DNA sequences in this sample encode the identical CDR3. The chain carries TRBV5-4 and TRBJ1-1; TRBD1 might be the D (5 bases). The CDR3 sequence is 13 residues long. Germline V gene data show CDR1 as SGHNT and CDR2 as YYREEE (reference sequence). Trimming took off 2 bases at V and 1 base at J, with 6 bases between the two ends. DNA for the CDR3: TGTGCCAGCAGCTTTGACAGGAACACTGAAGCTTTCTTT. Translating it yields CASSFDRNTEAFF.

V is TRBV2 and J is TRBJ2-3; TRBD2 matches at 12 bases. The CDR3 totals 13 residues. Per the germline V gene, CDR1 is SNHLY and CDR2 is FYNNEI. V lost 6 bases, J lost 6 bases, and 1 base stayed unmatched. The CDR3 DNA follows: TGTGCCAGCAGCGGACTAGCGGGGGATACGCAGTATTTT. This translates into CASSGLAGDTQYF.

V gene TRBV10-3 combines with J gene TRBJ1-1, with 7 bases aligning to TRBD1. Trimming at V came to 6 bases and at J to 1 base, leaving 5 bases not matched to a gene. This CDR3 comprises 14 residues. Germline CDR1 reads ENHRY; CDR2 reads SYGVKD. CDR3 loop: CAIRGTDRNTEAFF. Here the CDR3 DNA reads TGTGCCATCAGAGGGACAGACCGGAACACTGAAGCTTTCTTT.

This clone has a handful of counts. CDR3 coding DNA: TGTGCCAGCAGCCAGGGACAGAACACTGAAGCTTTCTTT. It codes for CASSQGQNTEAFF. V gene TRBV7-2 combines with J gene TRBJ1-1, with a tentative D call TRBD1 (6 bases). Germline-derived CDR1 and CDR2 are SGHTA and FQGNSA. Trimming removed 5 bases from V and 1 base from J, with 8 bases in between. This CDR3 has 13 amino acids.

This clone is a singleton in its sample. This sequence joins TRBV12-5 and TRBJ2-3, with 10 positions matching TRBD2. The CDR3 runs to 16 residues. Germline CDR1 LGHNT, CDR2 FRNRAP. Trimming took 5 bases from V and 2 from J; bases not matched to a gene: 7. The CDR3 DNA reads TGTGCTAGTGGTCAACGGACTAGCGGATACACAGATACGCAGTATTTT. Protein: CASGQRTSGYTDTQYF. The whole variable domain, filled in from reference TRBV12-5 and TRBJ2-3, reads DARVTQTPRHKVTEMGQEVTMRCQPILGHNTVFWYRQTMMQGLELLAYFRNRAPLDDSGMPKDRFSAEMPDATLATLKIQPSEPRDSAVYFCASGQRTSGYTDTQYFGPGTRLTVL.

Concerning this clone: One end of the junction is discordant with germline, which a read error may explain. The J gene is TRBJ2-1, the V gene TRBV9; 9 bases match TRBD2. From germline, CDR1 is SGDLS and CDR2 YYNGEE. The CDR3 covers 14 residues. CDR3 sequence: CASSAYPGAGGHVF. The CDR3 coding sequence is TGTGCCAGCAGCGCCTACCCAGGGGCGGGGGGGCATGTCTTC. The full variable domain, its missing parts supplied by reference TRBV9 and TRBJ2-1, is DSGVTQTPKHLITATGQRVTLRCSPRSGDLSVYWYQQSLDQGLQFLIQYYNGEERAKGNILERFSAQQFPDLHSELNLSSLELGDSALYFCASSAYPGAGGHVFGPGTRLTVL.

The rearrangement links TRBV21-1 to TRBJ2-7; TRBD1 is the table's D call, not checked against the DNA. TRBV21-1 is shown as a pseudogene. This CDR3 is built from 14 residues. DNA of the CDR3: TGTGCCAGCAGCAAAGAGGCAGGGGCCTACGAGCAGTACTTC. Translation gives CASSKEAGAYEQYF.

The chain links TRBV5-1 to TRBJ2-7, with TRBD2 matching over 10 bases. Trimming cost V 4 bases and J 7 bases; bases outside gene matches: 11. The CDR3 loop spans 15 amino acids. Germline V gives CDR1 SGHRS, CDR2 YFSETQ. In nucleotides, the CDR3 is TGCGCCAGCAGCGACTCACTAGCGGGGATGCGAGAGCAGTACTTC. Translation gives CASSDSLAGMREQYF.

This clone was picked up a small number of times. The chain uses TRBV5-1 and TRBJ1-2, with D unresolved. CDR1 is SGHRS, CDR2 YFSETQ, per germline. The length of the CDR3 is 13 residues. Trimming cost V 4 bases and J 4 bases, with 11 bases left between them. The CDR3 DNA reads as TGCGCCAGCAGCCCTGACCCGGTCTATGGCTACACCTTC. This gives the protein CASSPDPVYGYTF.

The chain employs TRBV7-3 and TRBJ2-1, with 8 bases matching TRBD2. Trimming took 5 bases from V and 10 from J; bases not matched to a gene: 4. The germline gives CDR1 SGHTA, CDR2 FQGTGA. This CDR3 spans 12 amino acids. CDR3 residues: CASSASGSEQFF. The CDR3, as DNA: TGTGCCAGCAGCGCTAGCGGGTCCGAGCAGTTCTTC.

This clone was recorded a few times. The chain joins TRBV19 to TRBJ1-1, with 8 bases lining up with TRBD1. The CDR3 is made up of 11 amino acids. The germline V gene encodes CDR1 LNHDA and CDR2 SQIVND (reference sequence). Trimming at V came to 6 bases and at J to 11 bases, leaving 5 bases not matched to a gene. DNA of the CDR3: TGTGCCAGTAGCTCGACAGGGGAGGCTTTCTTT. It is translated as CASSSTGEAFF.

The rearrangement uses TRBV6-6 and TRBJ1-1, with D unclear. Germline V gene sequence: CDR1 MNHNY, CDR2 SVGAGI (reference sequence). With 7 bases removed from V and 4 bases from J, the gap between germline ends came to 16 bases. The length of the CDR3 is 14 residues. In DNA, the CDR3 is TGTGCCAGCACCGACCAAGGGAGAAGCACTGAAGCTTTCTTT. Its protein is CASTDQGRSTEAFF.

V usage is TRBV6-1 and J usage is TRBJ2-3; TRBD2 agrees at 15 bases. This CDR3 comprises 18 residues. Germline lookup yields CDR1 MNHNS and CDR2 SASEGT. V lost 3 bases and J lost 0; bases outside the gene matches: 4. The CDR3 protein is CASSDGTSGRMSTDTQYF. DNA of the CDR3: TGTGCCAGCAGTGACGGGACTAGCGGGAGGATGAGCACAGATACGCAGTATTTT.

This clone was counted a few times. The chain links TRBV27 to TRBJ2-7, with a tentative D call TRBD1 (6 bases). This CDR3 has 12 amino acids. The V and J ends lost 6 bases and 1 base respectively, with 7 bases between them. CDR1 and CDR2 from the germline V gene are MNHEY and SMNVEV (reference sequence). CDR3 bases: TGTGCCAGCAGCAGGGGATCCTACGAGCAGTACTTC. It yields the protein CASSRGSYEQYF.

The chain is built from TRBV7-9 and TRBJ1-1; D is uncertain. Germline assignment: CDR1 SEHNR and CDR2 FQNEAQ (reference sequence). This CDR3 region has 15 residues. Trimming cost V 1 base and J 4 bases, with 13 bases left between them. The CDR3 sequence: CASSLGTGFGTEAFF. The CDR3 DNA follows: TGTGCCAGCAGCTTAGGGACCGGGTTCGGCACTGAAGCTTTCTTT. The full variable domain, rest sourced from reference TRBV7-9 and TRBJ1-1, is DTGVSQNPRHKITKRGQNVTFRCDPISEHNRLYWYRQTLGQGPEFLTYFQNEAQLEKSRLLSDRFSAERPKGSFSTLEIQRTEQGDSAMYLCASSLGTGFGTEAFFGQGTRLTVV.

The table lists this clone with a count of one. The V and J genes are TRBV27 and TRBJ2-3; TRBD1 matches at 10 bases. The CDR3 consists of 14 residues. V was clipped by 7 bases and J by 6 bases; unmatched bases: 7. The germline V gene has CDR1 MNHEY and CDR2 SMNVEV (reference sequence). CDR3 sequence reads: CASTQGQGRDTQYF. The CDR3 DNA reads TGTGCCAGCACCCAGGGACAGGGGAGGGATACGCAGTATTTT.

The rearrangement joins TRBV11-2 to TRBJ1-1; weak D call: TRBD1 (5 bases). The germline CDR1 and CDR2 sequences are SGHAT and FQNNGV. V was trimmed by 7 bases and J by 2 bases, leaving 11 bases between them. The CDR3 contains 13 residues. This CDR3 is CASTVRGNTEAFF. The CDR3, as DNA: TGTGCCAGCACGGTGAGGGGCAACACTGAAGCTTTCTTT.

The chain has TRBV27 and TRBJ2-5; maybe TRBD2 (6 bases). The germline gives CDR1 MNHEY, CDR2 SMNVEV (reference sequence). Trimming took off 0 bases at V and 5 bases at J, with 13 bases between the two ends. The CDR3 length is 15 residues. For the CDR3, the DNA is TGTGCCAGCAGTTTATCGATTGCGGGATACGAGACCCAGTACTTC. As protein: CASSLSIAGYETQYF.

This clone was seen only a few times. This sequence joins TRBV2 and TRBJ1-6, with D tentatively TRBD1 (6 bases). CDR1 SNHLY and CDR2 FYNNEI come from the germline V gene. V was trimmed by 5 bases and J by 12 bases, leaving 11 bases between them. This CDR3 region has 12 residues. The CDR3 loop reads CASSKNREPLHF. The CDR3, as DNA: TGTGCCAGCAGTAAAAACAGGGAACCCCTCCACTTT.

The chain combines TRBV30 with TRBJ1-1; D might be TRBD1 (5 bases). Trimming removed 4 bases from V and 0 bases from J, with 9 bases in between. The CDR3 length is 13 residues. The germline CDR1 and CDR2 sequences are GTSNPN and SVGIG (reference sequence). Written as DNA, the CDR3 is TGTGCCTGGAACAGACAGTTGAACACTGAAGCTTTCTTT. Translated: CAWNRQLNTEAFF.

The rearrangement links TRBV10-3 to TRBJ2-5, with 7 bases lining up with TRBD1. The DNA end lines up better with TRBJ2-7; the J call may be wrong. Germline V lookup: CDR1 ENHRY, CDR2 SYGVKD. The CDR3 totals 13 residues. The CDR3 loop reads CAIRGTASYEQYF. As DNA, the CDR3 is TGTGCCATCAGGGGGACAGCCTCCTACGAGCAGTACTTC.

As DNA, the CDR3 is TGTGCCAGTAGTAACACAGGGGGGAGAACTGAAGCTTTCTTT. Translating it yields CASSNTGGRTEAFF. The chain is built from TRBV19 and TRBJ1-1, with 8 bases matching TRBD1. The CDR3 length is 14 residues. Germline V gene data show CDR1 as LNHDA and CDR2 as SQIVND (reference sequence). The ends lost 4 bases at V and 5 bases at J; junction bases unmatched: 6.